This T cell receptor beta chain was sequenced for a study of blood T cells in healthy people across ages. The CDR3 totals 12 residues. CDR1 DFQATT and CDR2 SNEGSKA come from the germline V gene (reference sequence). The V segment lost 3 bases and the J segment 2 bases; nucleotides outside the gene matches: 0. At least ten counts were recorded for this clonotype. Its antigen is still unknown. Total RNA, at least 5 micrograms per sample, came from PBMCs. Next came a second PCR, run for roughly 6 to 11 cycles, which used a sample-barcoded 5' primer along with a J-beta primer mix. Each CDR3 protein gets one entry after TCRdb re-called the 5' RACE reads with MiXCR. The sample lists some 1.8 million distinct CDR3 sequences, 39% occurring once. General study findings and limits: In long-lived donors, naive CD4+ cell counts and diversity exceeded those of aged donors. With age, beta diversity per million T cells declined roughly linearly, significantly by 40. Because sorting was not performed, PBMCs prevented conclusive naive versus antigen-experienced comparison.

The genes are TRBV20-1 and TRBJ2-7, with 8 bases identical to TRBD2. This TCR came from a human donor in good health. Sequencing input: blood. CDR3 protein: CSARGLAYEQYF. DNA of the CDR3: TGCAGTGCTAGGGGACTAGCCTACGAGCAGTACTTC.